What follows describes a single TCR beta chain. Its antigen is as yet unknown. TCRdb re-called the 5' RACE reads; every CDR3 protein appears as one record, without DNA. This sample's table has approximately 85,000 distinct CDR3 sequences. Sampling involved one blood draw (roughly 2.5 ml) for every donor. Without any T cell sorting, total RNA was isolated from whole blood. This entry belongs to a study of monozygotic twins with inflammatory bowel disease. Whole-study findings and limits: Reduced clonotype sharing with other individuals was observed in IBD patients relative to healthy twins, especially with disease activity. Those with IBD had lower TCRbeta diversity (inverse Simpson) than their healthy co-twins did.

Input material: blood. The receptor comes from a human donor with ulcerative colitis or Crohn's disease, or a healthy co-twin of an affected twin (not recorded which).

This CDR3 is CASSWGDSNYGYTF. The rearrangement links TRBV5-1 to TRBJ1-2; with no DNA, the TCRdb D assignment of TRBD1 cannot be verified. This CDR3 is 14 amino acids long. The germline CDR1 and CDR2 sequences are SGHRS and YFSETQ.